This T cell receptor (beta chain) was recorded in a study of control samples from healthy donors and cancer patients. The germline gives CDR1 SEHNR, CDR2 FQNEAQ (reference sequence). The CDR3 covers 15 residues. Trimming took 5 bases from V and 1 from J, leaving 13 bases between them. Produced via immunoSEQ multiplex PCR; TCRdb's table is partial and in-frame only. This sample has 390,000 or so clones; 80% to 95% occur once, and the top ten carry 5.5% to 8%. This clone came up a few times. The chain is built from TRBV7-9 and TRBJ2-3; possible D gene TRBD1, 5 bases. The source is a man between 35 and 55 years old with head and neck cancer. Sequenced material: PBMCs. CDR3 sequence (DNA): TGTGCCAGCAGCCCAGCAGGGATCGGCACAGATACGCAGTATTTT. Translated: CASSPAGIGTDTQYF.